This is a list of T cell receptor beta chains from one sample in a study of blood T cell repertoires in COVID-19. Sequenced by immunoSEQ multiplex PCR; TCRdb stores in-frame clones only, minus some. The sample holds about 15,000 clones; roughly 80% are singletons and the top ten take about 9%. Sequenced sample: peripheral blood. The receptor set was obtained from a human donor in a cohort sampled during active COVID-19. CDR3s include the opening cysteine and the closing phenylalanine or tryptophan. Fields, in order: J gene, clone size, V gene, CDR3 protein. Only part of the rows carry a size: once, few, many, or a class if the clone is expanded.

j_gene: TRBJ2-3; abundance: once; v_gene: TRBV7-8; CDR3aa: CASGKAGDTDTQYF
j_gene: TRBJ2-1; abundance: NA; v_gene: TRBV7-2; CDR3aa: CASSPSGSVNNEQFF
j_gene: TRBJ1-2; abundance: NA; v_gene: TRBV5-1; CDR3aa: CASSTGGTGRYGYTF
j_gene: TRBJ2-2; abundance: once; v_gene: TRBV14; CDR3aa: CASSQVSGGAAGELFF
j_gene: TRBJ1-6; abundance: NA; v_gene: TRBV7-2; CDR3aa: CASSSLGDRSSYNSPLHF
j_gene: TRBJ2-5; abundance: NA; v_gene: TRBV5-6; CDR3aa: CASSPSPREETQYF
j_gene: TRBJ2-1; abundance: NA; v_gene: TRBV27; CDR3aa: CASSSRETGGYNEQFF
j_gene: TRBJ2-2; abundance: NA; v_gene: TRBV2; CDR3aa: CASSVLAGDTGELFF
j_gene: TRBJ1-6; abundance: few; v_gene: TRBV19; CDR3aa: CASSVQGEGRSPLHF
j_gene: TRBJ2-7; abundance: NA; v_gene: TRBV6-2/TRBV6-3; CDR3aa: CASSSRGANSYEQYF
j_gene: TRBJ2-1; abundance: once; v_gene: TRBV9; CDR3aa: CASSPGIISGRDEQFF
j_gene: TRBJ2-7; abundance: few; v_gene: TRBV2; CDR3aa: CASSVEGQGEQYF
j_gene: TRBJ1-1; abundance: once; v_gene: TRBV6-6; CDR3aa: CASSYPHEDNTEAFF
j_gene: TRBJ2-5; abundance: NA; v_gene: TRBV6-6; CDR3aa: CASSSQDWETQYF
j_gene: TRBJ1-2; abundance: once; v_gene: TRBV19; CDR3aa: CASSIEGASGYTF
j_gene: TRBJ1-1; abundance: NA; v_gene: TRBV9; CDR3aa: CASSQQGNPNTEAFF
j_gene: TRBJ2-5; abundance: NA; v_gene: TRBV12-3/TRBV12-4; CDR3aa: CASSLKGQETQYF
j_gene: TRBJ2-7; abundance: once; v_gene: TRBV5-3; CDR3aa: CARSLLTGPRPEQYF
j_gene: TRBJ2-3; abundance: NA; v_gene: TRBV4-1; CDR3aa: CASSQDLGLLTDTQYF
j_gene: TRBJ2-3; abundance: NA; v_gene: TRBV9; CDR3aa: CASSSLSGRGTDTQYF
j_gene: TRBJ2-7; abundance: NA; v_gene: TRBV28; CDR3aa: CASSRPGQGNEQYF
j_gene: TRBJ1-5; abundance: NA; v_gene: TRBV19; CDR3aa: CASSPRGLQPQHF
j_gene: TRBJ2-7; abundance: NA; v_gene: TRBV6-4; CDR3aa: CASSDVGGRFYEQYF
j_gene: TRBJ1-2; abundance: NA; v_gene: TRBV6-5; CDR3aa: CASSGRQGAPQGYTF
j_gene: TRBJ2-1; abundance: NA; v_gene: TRBV9; CDR3aa: CASSPKLANNEQFF
j_gene: TRBJ2-3; abundance: NA; v_gene: TRBV7-2; CDR3aa: CASSPKPQGGTDTQYF
j_gene: TRBJ2-1; abundance: once; v_gene: TRBV5-1; CDR3aa: CASSVGTSGGNEQFF
j_gene: TRBJ1-1; abundance: NA; v_gene: TRBV19; CDR3aa: CASSARTASYTEAFF
j_gene: TRBJ2-1; abundance: NA; v_gene: TRBV5-8; CDR3aa: CASSPDRANEQFF
j_gene: TRBJ2-7; abundance: NA; v_gene: TRBV5-5; CDR3aa: CASSLTSANEQYF
j_gene: TRBJ2-5; abundance: once; v_gene: TRBV7-9; CDR3aa: CASSSLRAGGFLYQETQYF
j_gene: TRBJ2-1; abundance: NA; v_gene: TRBV20-1; CDR3aa: CSASLAGGGSNEQFF
j_gene: TRBJ2-1; abundance: NA; v_gene: TRBV4-1; CDR3aa: CASSQSSGLVAYNEQFF
j_gene: TRBJ2-4; abundance: NA; v_gene: TRBV27; CDR3aa: CASSWGRESKNIQYF
j_gene: TRBJ1-3; abundance: few; v_gene: TRBV4-1; CDR3aa: CASSQVERRLTGNTIYF
j_gene: TRBJ1-1; abundance: NA; v_gene: TRBV11-1; CDR3aa: CASSPSYTEAFF
j_gene: TRBJ2-3; abundance: NA; v_gene: TRBV7-3; CDR3aa: CASSLNPRMSGRNEDTQYF
j_gene: TRBJ2-5; abundance: NA; v_gene: TRBV24-1; CDR3aa: CATSDPGYGSGETQYF
j_gene: TRBJ1-6; abundance: once; v_gene: TRBV15; CDR3aa: CATSSMPGGENSPLHF
j_gene: TRBJ2-1; abundance: NA; v_gene: TRBV29-1; CDR3aa: CSVVRVDEQFF
j_gene: TRBJ1-2; abundance: NA; v_gene: TRBV7-9; CDR3aa: CASSGSGVNYGYTF
j_gene: TRBJ2-5; abundance: once; v_gene: TRBV13; CDR3aa: CASSFAGATQYF
j_gene: TRBJ1-3; abundance: NA; v_gene: TRBV23-1; CDR3aa: CASSQGAAGGSNTIYF
j_gene: TRBJ1-1; abundance: few; v_gene: TRBV2; CDR3aa: CASTGDSYTEAFF
j_gene: TRBJ2-5; abundance: NA; v_gene: TRBV18; CDR3aa: CASSPLQGYQETQYF
j_gene: TRBJ2-5; abundance: NA; v_gene: TRBV7-8; CDR3aa: CASSLARGGQETQYF
j_gene: TRBJ2-7; abundance: NA; v_gene: TRBV9; CDR3aa: CASSPGTGNYEQYF
j_gene: TRBJ2-3; abundance: NA; v_gene: TRBV3-1/TRBV3-2; CDR3aa: CASLIFVPTGDTQYF
j_gene: TRBJ1-2; abundance: NA; v_gene: TRBV19; CDR3aa: CASSITWTGSFWGYTF
j_gene: TRBJ2-1; abundance: NA; v_gene: TRBV7-2; CDR3aa: CASFAWDTNNEQFF
j_gene: TRBJ2-7; abundance: NA; v_gene: TRBV10-3; CDR3aa: CAISESAYEQYF
j_gene: TRBJ2-1; abundance: NA; v_gene: TRBV14; CDR3aa: CASSLGLAGGEKQFF
j_gene: TRBJ1-1; abundance: NA; v_gene: TRBV25-1; CDR3aa: CASRAGYLAFF
j_gene: TRBJ2-1; abundance: NA; v_gene: TRBV7-6; CDR3aa: CASSLGGGAYNEQFF
j_gene: TRBJ2-3; abundance: NA; v_gene: TRBV19; CDR3aa: CAIQGSGTDTQYF